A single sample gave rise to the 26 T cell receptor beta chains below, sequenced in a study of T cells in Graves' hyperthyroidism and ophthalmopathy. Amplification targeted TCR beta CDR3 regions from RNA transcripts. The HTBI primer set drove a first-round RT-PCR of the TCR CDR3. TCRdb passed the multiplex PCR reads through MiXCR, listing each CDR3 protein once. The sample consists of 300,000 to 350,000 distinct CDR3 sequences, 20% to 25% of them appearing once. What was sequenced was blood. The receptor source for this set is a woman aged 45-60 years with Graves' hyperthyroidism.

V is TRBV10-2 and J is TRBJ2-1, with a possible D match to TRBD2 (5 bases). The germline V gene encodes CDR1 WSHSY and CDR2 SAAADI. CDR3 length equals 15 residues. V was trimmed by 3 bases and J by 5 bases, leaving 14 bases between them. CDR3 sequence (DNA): TGCGCCAGCAGTGAATTGATAGGACTCGACAATGAGCAGTTCTTC. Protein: CASSELIGLDNEQFF.

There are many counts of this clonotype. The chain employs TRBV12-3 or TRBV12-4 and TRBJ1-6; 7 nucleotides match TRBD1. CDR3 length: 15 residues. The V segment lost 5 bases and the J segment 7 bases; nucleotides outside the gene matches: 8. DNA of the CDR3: TGTGCCAGCAGTCTCCGACAGGGTCCGAATTCACCCCTCCACTTT. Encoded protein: CASSLRQGPNSPLHF.

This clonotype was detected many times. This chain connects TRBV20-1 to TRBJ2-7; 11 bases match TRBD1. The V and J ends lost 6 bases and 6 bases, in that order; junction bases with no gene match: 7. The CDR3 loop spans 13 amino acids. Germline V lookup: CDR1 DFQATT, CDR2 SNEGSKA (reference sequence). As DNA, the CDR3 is TGCAGTGCCCCCGGGACAGGGGGAGTCGAGCAGTACTTC. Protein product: CSAPGTGGVEQYF.

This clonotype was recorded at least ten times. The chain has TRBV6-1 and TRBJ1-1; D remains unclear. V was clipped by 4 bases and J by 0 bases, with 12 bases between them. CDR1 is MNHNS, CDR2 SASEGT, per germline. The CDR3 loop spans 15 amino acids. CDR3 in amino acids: CASSGPLQMNTEAFF. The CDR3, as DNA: TGTGCCAGCAGTGGGCCACTCCAAATGAACACTGAAGCTTTCTTT.

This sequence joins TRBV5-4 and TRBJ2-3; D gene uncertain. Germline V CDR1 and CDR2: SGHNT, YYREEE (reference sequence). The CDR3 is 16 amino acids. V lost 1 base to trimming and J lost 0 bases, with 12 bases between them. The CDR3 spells CASSLREQPSTDTQYF. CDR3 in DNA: TGTGCCAGCAGCTTGAGAGAGCAGCCTAGCACAGATACGCAGTATTTT. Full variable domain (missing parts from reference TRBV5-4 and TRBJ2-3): ETGVTQSPTHLIKTRGQQVTLRCSSQSGHNTVSWYQQALGQGPQFIFQYYREEENGRGNFPPRFSGLQFPNYSSELNVNALELDDSALYLCASSLREQPSTDTQYFGPGTRLTVL.

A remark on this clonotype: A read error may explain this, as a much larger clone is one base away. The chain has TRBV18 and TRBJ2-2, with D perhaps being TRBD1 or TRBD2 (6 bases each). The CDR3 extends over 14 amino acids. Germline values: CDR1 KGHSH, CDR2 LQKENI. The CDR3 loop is CASSPQGDTGGLFF. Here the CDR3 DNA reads TGTGCCAGCTCACCACAAGGGGACACCGGGGGGCTGTTTTTT.

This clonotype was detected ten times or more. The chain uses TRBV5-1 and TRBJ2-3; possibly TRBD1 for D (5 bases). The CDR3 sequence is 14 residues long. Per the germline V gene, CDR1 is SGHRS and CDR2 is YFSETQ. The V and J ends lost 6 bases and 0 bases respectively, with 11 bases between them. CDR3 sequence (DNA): TGCGCCAGCAAAGAACAGGCAAGCACAGATACGCAGTATTTT. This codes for CASKEQASTDTQYF.

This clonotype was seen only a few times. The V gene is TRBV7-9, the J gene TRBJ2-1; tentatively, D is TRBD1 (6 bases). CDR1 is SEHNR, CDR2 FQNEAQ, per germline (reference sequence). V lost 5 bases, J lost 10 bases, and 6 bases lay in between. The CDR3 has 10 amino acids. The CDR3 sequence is CASSGTEQFF. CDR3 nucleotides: TGTGCCAGCAGCGGGACAGAGCAGTTCTTC. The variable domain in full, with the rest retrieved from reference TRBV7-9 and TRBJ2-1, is DTGVSQNPRHKITKRGQNVTFRCDPISEHNRLYWYRQTLGQGPEFLTYFQNEAQLEKSRLLSDRFSAERPKGSFSTLEIQRTEQGDSAMYLCASSGTEQFFGPGTRLTVL.

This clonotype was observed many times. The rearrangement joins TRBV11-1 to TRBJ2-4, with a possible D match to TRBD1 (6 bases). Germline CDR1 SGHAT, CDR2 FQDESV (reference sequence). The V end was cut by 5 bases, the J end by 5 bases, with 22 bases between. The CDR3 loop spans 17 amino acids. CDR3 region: CASSPFSYRESENIQYF. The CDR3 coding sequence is TGTGCCAGCAGCCCCTTTTCTTACAGGGAGTCGGAAAACATTCAGTACTTC.

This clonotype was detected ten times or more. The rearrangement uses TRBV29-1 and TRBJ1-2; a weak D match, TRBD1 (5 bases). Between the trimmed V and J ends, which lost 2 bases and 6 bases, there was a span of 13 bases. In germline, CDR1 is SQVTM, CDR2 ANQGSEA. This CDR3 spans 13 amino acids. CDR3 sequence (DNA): TGCAGCGTTGAACGCGGCAGGGCCCATGGCTACACCTTC. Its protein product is CSVERGRAHGYTF.

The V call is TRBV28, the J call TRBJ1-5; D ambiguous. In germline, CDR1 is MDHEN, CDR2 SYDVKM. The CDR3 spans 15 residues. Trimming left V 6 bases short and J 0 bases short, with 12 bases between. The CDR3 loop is CASSRRWNSNQPQHF. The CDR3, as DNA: TGTGCCAGCAGCCGACGGTGGAATAGCAATCAGCCCCAGCATTTT.

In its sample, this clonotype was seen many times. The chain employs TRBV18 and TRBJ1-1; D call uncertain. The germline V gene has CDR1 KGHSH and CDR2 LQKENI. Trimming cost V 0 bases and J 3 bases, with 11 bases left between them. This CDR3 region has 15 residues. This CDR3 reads CASSPPNKRDTEAFF. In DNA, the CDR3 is TGTGCCAGCTCACCACCGAATAAACGGGACACTGAAGCTTTCTTT. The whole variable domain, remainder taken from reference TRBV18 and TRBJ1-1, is NAGVMQNPRHLVRRRGQEARLRCSPMKGHSHVYWYRQLPEEGLKFMVYLQKENIIDESGMPKERFSAEFPKEGPSILRIQQVVRGDSAAYFCASSPPNKRDTEAFFGQGTRLTVV.

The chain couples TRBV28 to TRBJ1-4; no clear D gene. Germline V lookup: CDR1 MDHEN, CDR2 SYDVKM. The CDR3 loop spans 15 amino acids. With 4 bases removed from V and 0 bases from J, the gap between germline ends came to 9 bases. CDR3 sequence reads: CASSSYRATNEKLFF. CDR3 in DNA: TGTGCCAGCAGTTCCTACCGAGCAACTAATGAAAAACTGTTTTTT.

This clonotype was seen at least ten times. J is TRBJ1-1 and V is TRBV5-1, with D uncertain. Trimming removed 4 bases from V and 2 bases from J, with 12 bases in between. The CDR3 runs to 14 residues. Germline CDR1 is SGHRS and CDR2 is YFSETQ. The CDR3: CASSPGLFNTEAFF. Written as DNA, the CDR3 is TGCGCCAGCAGCCCAGGCTTATTTAACACTGAAGCTTTCTTT.

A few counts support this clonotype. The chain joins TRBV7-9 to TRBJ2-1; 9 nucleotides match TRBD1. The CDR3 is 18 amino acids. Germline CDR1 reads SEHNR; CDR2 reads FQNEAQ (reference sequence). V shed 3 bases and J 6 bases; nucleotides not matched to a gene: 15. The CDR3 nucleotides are TGTGCCAGCAGCTTTCCGGACAGGGGTAAATTGATCGGCAATGAGCAGTTCTTC. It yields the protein CASSFPDRGKLIGNEQFF.

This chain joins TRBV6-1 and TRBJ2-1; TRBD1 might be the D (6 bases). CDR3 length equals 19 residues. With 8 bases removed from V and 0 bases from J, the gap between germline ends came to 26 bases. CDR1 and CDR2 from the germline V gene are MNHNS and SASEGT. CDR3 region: CASRRTPKTGTSSYNEQFF. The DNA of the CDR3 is TGTGCCAGCCGTCGGACCCCGAAAACAGGGACGAGCTCCTACAATGAGCAGTTCTTC.

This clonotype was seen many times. CDR3 amino acids: CASSLIGGSGANVLTF. CDR3 DNA sequence: TGTGCCAGCAGTTTAATTGGGGGCAGTGGGGCCAACGTCCTGACTTTC. The chain is built from TRBV27 and TRBJ2-6; D might be TRBD1 (6 bases). This CDR3 spans 16 amino acids. Germline CDR1 reads MNHEY; CDR2 reads SMNVEV (reference sequence). The V end was cut by 2 bases, the J end by 3 bases, with 11 bases between.

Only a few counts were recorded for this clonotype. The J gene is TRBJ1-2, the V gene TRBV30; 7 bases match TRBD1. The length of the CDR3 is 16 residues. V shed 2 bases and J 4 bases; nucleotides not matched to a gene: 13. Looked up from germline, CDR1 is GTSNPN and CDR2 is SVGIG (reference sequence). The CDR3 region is CAWSSNRDSRIYGYTF. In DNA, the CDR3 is TGTGCCTGGAGTTCAAACCGGGACAGTAGGATCTATGGCTACACCTTC. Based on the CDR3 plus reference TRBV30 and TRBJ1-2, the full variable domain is SQTIHQWPATLVQPVGSPLSLECTVEGTSNPNLYWYRQAAGRGLQLLFYSVGIGQISSEVPQNLSASRPQDRQFILSSKKLLLSDSGFYLCAWSSNRDSRIYGYTFGSGTRLTVV.

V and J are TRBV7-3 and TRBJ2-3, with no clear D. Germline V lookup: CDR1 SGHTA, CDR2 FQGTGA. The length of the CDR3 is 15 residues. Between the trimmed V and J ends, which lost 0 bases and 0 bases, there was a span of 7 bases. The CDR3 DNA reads TGTGCCAGCAGCTTAACCCCCAGGAGCACAGATACGCAGTATTTT. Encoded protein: CASSLTPRSTDTQYF.

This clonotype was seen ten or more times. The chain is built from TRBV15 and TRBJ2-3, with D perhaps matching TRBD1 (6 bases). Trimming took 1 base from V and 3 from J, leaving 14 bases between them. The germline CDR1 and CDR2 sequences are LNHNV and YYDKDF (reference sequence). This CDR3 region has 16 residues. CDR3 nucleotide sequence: TGTGCCACCAGCAGAGGTACAGGGCTGGGGACAGATACGCAGTATTTT. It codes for CATSRGTGLGTDTQYF.

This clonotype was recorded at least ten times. CDR3 loop: CATTGFTGELFF. The CDR3 region has the DNA TGTGCCACCACAGGGTTCACCGGGGAGCTGTTTTTT. J is TRBJ2-2 and V is TRBV9, with D possibly TRBD1 on 6 matching bases. In germline, CDR1 is SGDLS, CDR2 YYNGEE. V lost 9 bases, J lost 4 bases, and 10 bases lay in between. The CDR3 contains 12 residues.

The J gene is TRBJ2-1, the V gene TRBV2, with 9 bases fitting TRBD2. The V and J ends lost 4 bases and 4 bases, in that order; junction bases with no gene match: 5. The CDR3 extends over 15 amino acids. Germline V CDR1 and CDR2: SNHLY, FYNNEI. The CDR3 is CASSAGAGGYNEQFF. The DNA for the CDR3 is TGTGCCAGCAGTGCTGGAGCGGGAGGTTACAATGAGCAGTTCTTC.

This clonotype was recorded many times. The CDR3 nucleotides are TGTGCCAGCAGCTTAAGGGGTCGGAACACTGAAGCTTTCTTT. It codes for CASSLRGRNTEAFF. This chain joins TRBV7-3 and TRBJ1-1; the D is unclear. V shed 1 base and J shed 1 base, with 7 bases lying between them. The germline V gene encodes CDR1 SGHTA and CDR2 FQGTGA. The CDR3 consists of 14 residues. The full variable domain, in which reference TRBV7-3 and TRBJ1-1 provide the parts outside the CDR3, is GAGVSQTPSNKVTEKGKYVELRCDPISGHTALYWYRQSLGQGPEFLIYFQGTGAADDSGLPNDRFFAVRPEGSVSTLKIQRTERGDSAVYLCASSLRGRNTEAFFGQGTRLTVV.

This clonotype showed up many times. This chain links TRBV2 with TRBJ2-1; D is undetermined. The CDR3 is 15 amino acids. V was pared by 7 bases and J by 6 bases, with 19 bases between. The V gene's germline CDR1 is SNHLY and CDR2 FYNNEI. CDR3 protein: CASKWASGLLNEQFF. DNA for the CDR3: TGTGCCAGCAAGTGGGCCTCAGGTTTACTCAATGAGCAGTTCTTC.

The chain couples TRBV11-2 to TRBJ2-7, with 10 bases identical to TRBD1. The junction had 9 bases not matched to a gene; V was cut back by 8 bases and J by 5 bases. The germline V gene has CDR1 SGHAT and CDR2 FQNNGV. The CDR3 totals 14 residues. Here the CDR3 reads CASSSGQGQNEQYF. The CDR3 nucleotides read TGTGCCAGCTCATCGGGACAGGGGCAGAACGAGCAGTACTTC.

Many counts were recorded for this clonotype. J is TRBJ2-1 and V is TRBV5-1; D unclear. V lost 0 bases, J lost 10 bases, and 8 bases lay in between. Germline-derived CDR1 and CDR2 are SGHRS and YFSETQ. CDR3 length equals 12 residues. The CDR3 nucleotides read TGCGCCAGCAGCTTGGAGGTGACAGAGCAGTTCTTC. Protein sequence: CASSLEVTEQFF. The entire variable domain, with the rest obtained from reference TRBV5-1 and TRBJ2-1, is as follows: KAGVTQTPRYLIKTRGQQVTLSCSPISGHRSVSWYQQTPGQGLQFLFEYFSETQRNKGNFPGRFSGRQFSNSRSEMNVSTLELGDSALYLCASSLEVTEQFFGPGTRLTVL.